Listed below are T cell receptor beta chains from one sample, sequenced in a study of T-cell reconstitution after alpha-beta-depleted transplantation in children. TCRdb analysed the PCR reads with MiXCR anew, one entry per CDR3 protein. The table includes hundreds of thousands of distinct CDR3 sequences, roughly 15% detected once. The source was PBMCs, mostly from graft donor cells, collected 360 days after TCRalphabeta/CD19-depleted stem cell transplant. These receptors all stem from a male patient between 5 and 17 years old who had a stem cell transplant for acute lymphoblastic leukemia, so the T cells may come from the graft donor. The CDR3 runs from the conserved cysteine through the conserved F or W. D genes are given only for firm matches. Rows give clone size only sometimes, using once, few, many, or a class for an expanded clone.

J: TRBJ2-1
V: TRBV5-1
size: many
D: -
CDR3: CASSLAAGYNEQFF
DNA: TGTGCCAGCAGCTTAGCTGCCGGGTATAATGAGCAGTTCTTC

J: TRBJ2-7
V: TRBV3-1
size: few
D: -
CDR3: CASSHTGGGGEQYF
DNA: TGTGCCAGCAGCCATACAGGAGGGGGCGGCGAGCAGTACTTC

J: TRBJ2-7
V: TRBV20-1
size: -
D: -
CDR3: CSARDRSDGSYEQYF
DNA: TGCAGTGCTAGAGATAGGAGCGACGGCTCCTACGAGCAGTACTTC

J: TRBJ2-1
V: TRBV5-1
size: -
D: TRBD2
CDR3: CASSREGRRLSSYNEQFF
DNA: TGCGCCAGCTCACGGGAGGGCCGCCGTTTAAGCTCCTACAATGAGCAGTTCTTC

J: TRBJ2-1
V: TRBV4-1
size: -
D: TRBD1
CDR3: CASSQPRDRAYNEQFF
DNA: TGCGCCAGCAGCCAGCCCCGGGACAGGGCGTACAATGAGCAGTTCTTC

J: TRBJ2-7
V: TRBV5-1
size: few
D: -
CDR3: CASSLVLTAGWVESYEQYF
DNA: TGCGCCAGCAGCTTGGTTTTGACGGCCGGATGGGTTGAGTCCTACGAGCAGTACTTC

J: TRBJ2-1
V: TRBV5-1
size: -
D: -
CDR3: CASSLAGTTAGGFF
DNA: TGCGCCAGCAGCTTGGCCGGGACAACCGCAGGAGGGTTCTTC

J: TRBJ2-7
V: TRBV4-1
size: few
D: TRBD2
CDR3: CASSQGLAGGLSYEQYF
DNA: TGCGCCAGCAGCCAGGGACTAGCGGGAGGCCTCTCCTACGAGCAGTACTTC

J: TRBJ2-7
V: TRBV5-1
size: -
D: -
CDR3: CASSLSGSNSYEQYF
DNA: TGCGCCAGCAGCTTAAGCGGATCCAACTCCTACGAGCAGTACTTC

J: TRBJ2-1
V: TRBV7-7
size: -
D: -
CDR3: CASSLSGAASYNEQFF
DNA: TGTGCCAGCAGCTTATCGGGAGCGGCCTCCTACAATGAGCAGTTCTTC

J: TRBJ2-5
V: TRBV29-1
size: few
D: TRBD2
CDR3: CSVEISGVYQETQYF
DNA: TGCAGCGTTGAAATAAGCGGGGTGTACCAAGAGACCCAGTACTTC

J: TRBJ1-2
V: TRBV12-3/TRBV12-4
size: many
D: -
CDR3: CASSIYGYTF
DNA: TGTGCCAGCAGTATCTATGGCTACACCTTC

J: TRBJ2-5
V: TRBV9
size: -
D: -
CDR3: CASSEPAPKTYRALQETQYF
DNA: TGTGCCAGCAGCGAGCCAGCCCCAAAAACTTACAGGGCCCTACAAGAGACCCAGTACTTC

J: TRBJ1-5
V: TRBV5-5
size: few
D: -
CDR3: CASSQVGTNQPQHF
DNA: TGTGCCAGCAGCCAAGTCGGGACAAATCAGCCCCAGCATTTT

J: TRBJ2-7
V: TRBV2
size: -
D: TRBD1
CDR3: CASNRQGGTYEQYF
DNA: TGTGCCAGCAACCGACAGGGGGGAACCTACGAGCAGTACTTC

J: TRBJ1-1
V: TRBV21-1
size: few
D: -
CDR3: CASSYQGHTEAFF
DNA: TGTGCCAGCAGCTATCAGGGGCACACTGAAGCTTTCTTT

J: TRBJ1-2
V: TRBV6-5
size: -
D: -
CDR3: CASSSGGADYGYTF
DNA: TGTGCCAGCAGTTCCGGGGGCGCGGACTATGGCTACACCTTC

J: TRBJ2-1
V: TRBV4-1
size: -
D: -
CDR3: CASSPRDPQIYNEQFF
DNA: TGCGCCAGCAGCCCCCGGGACCCTCAAATATACAATGAGCAGTTCTTC

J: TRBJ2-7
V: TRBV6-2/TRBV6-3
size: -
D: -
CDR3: CASSYSARRATLNEQYF
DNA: TGTGCCAGCAGTTACTCGGCTCGTCGAGCGACCTTGAACGAGCAGTACTTC

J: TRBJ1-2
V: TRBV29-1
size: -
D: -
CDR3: CSVGGGFGYTF
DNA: TGCAGCGTGGGGGGGGGATTTGGCTACACCTTC

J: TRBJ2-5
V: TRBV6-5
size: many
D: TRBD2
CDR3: CASSYFLAGFQETQYF
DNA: TGTGCCAGCAGTTACTTCCTAGCGGGCTTCCAAGAGACCCAGTACTTC

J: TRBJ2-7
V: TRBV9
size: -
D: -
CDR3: CASSGGTAYEQYF
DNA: TGTGCCAGCAGCGGCGGGACAGCTTACGAGCAGTACTTC

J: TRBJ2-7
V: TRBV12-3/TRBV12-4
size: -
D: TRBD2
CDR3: CASRTDQSGSFHEQYF
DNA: TGTGCCAGCAGAACCGACCAGAGCGGGAGTTTCCACGAGCAGTACTTC

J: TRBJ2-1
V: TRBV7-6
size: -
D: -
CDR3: CASSLGGIGLGRHNEQFF
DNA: TGTGCCAGCAGCTTAGGAGGTATCGGGCTAGGTCGGCACAATGAGCAGTTCTTC

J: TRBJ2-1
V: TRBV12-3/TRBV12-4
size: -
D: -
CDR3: CASSLEWSFGGIGNEQFF
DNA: TGTGCCAGCAGTTTAGAATGGTCATTCGGGGGAATCGGGAATGAGCAGTTCTTC

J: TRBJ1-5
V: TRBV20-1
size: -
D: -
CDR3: CSAPREGNQPQHF
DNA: TGCAGTGCCCCCCGGGAGGGGAACCAGCCCCAGCATTTT

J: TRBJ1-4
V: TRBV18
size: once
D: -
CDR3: CASSPLSGDLNEKLFF
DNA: TGTGCCAGCTCACCACTCTCGGGGGACTTGAATGAAAAACTGTTTTTT

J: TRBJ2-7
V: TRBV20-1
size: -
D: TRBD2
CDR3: CSARTVERDPLYEQYF
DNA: TGCAGTGCTCGGACGGTAGAGCGGGACCCTCTCTACGAGCAGTACTTC

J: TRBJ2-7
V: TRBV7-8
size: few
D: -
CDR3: CASSLKRGGAGAYEQYF
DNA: TGTGCCAGCAGCTTAAAGCGTGGCGGTGCAGGGGCCTACGAGCAGTACTTC

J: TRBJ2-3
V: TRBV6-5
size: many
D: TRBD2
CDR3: CASSYPTSGADTQYF
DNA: TGTGCCAGCAGTTACCCAACTAGCGGCGCAGATACGCAGTATTTT

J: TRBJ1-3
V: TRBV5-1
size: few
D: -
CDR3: CASSMGGDLLGNTIYF
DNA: TGCGCCAGCAGCATGGGCGGTGACCTTCTTGGAAACACCATATATTTT

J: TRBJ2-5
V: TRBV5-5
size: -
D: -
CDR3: CASSLRLSATRETQYF
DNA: TGTGCCAGCAGCTTGAGGCTGTCAGCCACCCGGGAGACCCAGTACTTC

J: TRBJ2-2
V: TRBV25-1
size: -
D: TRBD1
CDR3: CASSESGTGRTGELYF
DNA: TGTGCCAGCAGTGAATCCGGGACAGGGAGAACCGGGGAGCTGTATTTT